A selection of T cell receptor beta chains follows, all from one sample in a study of cytomegalovirus exposure and HLA in healthy donors. Using immunoSEQ multiplex PCR, the repertoire was profiled, and TCRdb retains in-frame clones only, with some absent. Counted here are roughly 200,000 clones, over 70% occurring once; the ten biggest clones make up 0.71%. What was sequenced was PBMCs. These receptors came from a boy aged 2-9 years in good health and CMV-seronegative. Each CDR3 is given with its conserved first and last residue. The D gene is left open where the match is weak. For some rows the clone size is stated as once, few or many, or as a class when expanded; others skip it.

>TRBV7-9|.|TRBJ2-5|.
CASSLDLGSQETQYF
TGTGCCAGCAGCTTAGATCTTGGCAGCCAAGAGACCCAGTACTTC
>TRBV11-2|TRBD2|TRBJ2-2|.
CASSSLAGGLNGELFF
TGTGCCAGCAGCTCTTTGGCGGGGGGCCTCAATGGGGAGCTGTTTTTT
>TRBV5-1|TRBD1|TRBJ1-2|once
CASTPGTAIYGYTF
TGCGCCAGCACCCCCGGGACAGCGATTTATGGCTACACCTTC
>TRBV9|.|TRBJ2-5|.
CASSVSGVPTGTQYF
TGTGCCAGCAGCGTCTCGGGGGTGCCCACCGGGACCCAGTACTTC
>TRBV27|.|TRBJ1-1|.
CASSLGRAHPEAFF
TGTGCCAGCAGTTTGGGCAGGGCCCATCCTGAAGCTTTCTTT
>TRBV19|.|TRBJ1-1|.
CASSTGSGVTEAFF
TGTGCCAGTTCGACGGGAAGCGGGGTCACTGAAGCTTTCTTT
>TRBV20-1|.|TRBJ1-1|once
CSARMGGKAFF
TGCAGTGCTAGAATGGGGGGAAAAGCTTTCTTT
>TRBV11-2|.|TRBJ2-5|once
CASSGWAGAQETQYF
TGTGCCAGCAGCGGTTGGGCGGGGGCCCAAGAGACCCAGTACTTC
>TRBV7-6|.|TRBJ2-7|once
CASSLHTGGYEQYF
TGTGCCAGCAGCTTGCATACGGGTGGGTACGAGCAGTACTTC
>TRBV9|.|TRBJ1-4|few
CASSVGGRATNEKLFF
TGTGCCAGCAGCGTTGGGGGGAGGGCAACTAATGAAAAACTGTTTTTT
>TRBV30|TRBD1|TRBJ1-2|once
CAWETGNYGYTF
TGTGCCTGGGAGACAGGGAACTATGGCTACACCTTC
>TRBV6-1|.|TRBJ1-2|.
CASSERGTSFHGYTF
TGTGCCAGCAGTGAAAGGGGAACAAGTTTCCATGGCTACACCTTC
>TRBV7-9|TRBD1|TRBJ2-7|.
CASSARQGLNEQYF
TGTGCCAGCAGCGCTCGACAGGGTTTGAACGAGCAGTACTTC
>TRBV7-2|.|TRBJ2-2|.
CASSLGSGLTGELFF
TGTGCCAGCAGCTTAGGCAGCGGACTCACCGGGGAGCTGTTTTTT
>TRBV19|.|TRBJ1-1|.
CASIDSDGGNTEAFF
TGTGCCAGTATAGACAGCGACGGGGGGAACACTGAAGCTTTCTTT
>TRBV28|TRBD1|TRBJ2-3|once
CASTPSPDRETDTQYF
TGTGCCAGCACTCCCTCCCCGGACAGGGAAACAGATACGCAGTATTTT
>TRBV9|.|TRBJ2-2|.
CASSVVGYPNTGELFF
TGTGCCAGCAGCGTAGTGGGCTACCCGAACACCGGGGAGCTGTTTTTT
>TRBV9|TRBD2|TRBJ2-5|.
CASSVASGRVSETQYF
TGTGCCAGCAGCGTAGCCAGCGGGAGAGTTTCGGAGACCCAGTACTTC
>TRBV15|TRBD1|TRBJ2-7|.
CATSPAGGPFYEQYF
TGTGCCACCAGCCCCGCAGGGGGCCCGTTCTACGAGCAGTACTTC
>TRBV4-1|.|TRBJ2-5|.
CASSQDPEETQYF
TGCGCCAGCAGCCAAGATCCCGAAGAGACCCAGTACTTC
>TRBV6-5|.|TRBJ1-6|.
CASFTGQYNSPLHF
TGTGCCAGCTTTACAGGACAATATAATTCACCCCTCCACTTT
>TRBV28|.|TRBJ1-2|.
CASSLNNNYGYTF
TGTGCCAGCAGTTTAAACAACAACTATGGCTACACCTTC
>TRBV11-2|.|TRBJ2-1|once
CASSLDVTSNEQFF
TGTGCCAGCAGCTTAGATGTGACTAGCAATGAGCAGTTCTTC
>TRBV7-2|TRBD2|TRBJ2-7|.
CASSLVGASGSEQYF
TGTGCCAGCAGCTTAGTAGGGGCTAGCGGGAGCGAGCAGTACTTC
>TRBV5-1|.|TRBJ2-6|.
CASSLAGGAGANVLTF
TGCGCCAGCAGCTTGGCCGGAGGGGCTGGGGCCAACGTCCTGACTTTC
>TRBV27|TRBD2|TRBJ2-3|once
CASSSYLAGGPGSQYF
TGTGCCAGCAGTTCGTATTTGGCGGGGGGGCCTGGTTCGCAGTATTTT
>TRBV6-5|.|TRBJ1-1|.
CASSYSGRGTEAFF
TGTGCCAGCAGTTACTCAGGCCGGGGTACGGAAGCTTTCTTT
>TRBV15|TRBD2|TRBJ2-7|.
CATSSLSGAEQYF
TGTGCCACCAGCAGTCTTAGCGGGGCTGAGCAGTACTTC
>TRBV7-9|.|TRBJ1-2|.
CASSVQGDYGYTF
TGTGCCAGCAGCGTACAAGGGGACTATGGCTACACCTTC
>TRBV7-2|.|TRBJ1-5|.
CASSLEGGGGQPQHF
TGTGCCAGCAGCTTAGAGGGGGGGGGTGGACAGCCCCAGCATTTT
>TRBV29-1|.|TRBJ2-7|.
CSVGGQYSYEQHF
TGCAGCGTTGGGGGGCAATACTCCTACGAGCAGCACTTC
>TRBV6-5|TRBD2|TRBJ2-5|once
CASRLSGGQETQYF
TGTGCCAGCAGACTTAGCGGGGGGCAAGAGACCCAGTACTTC
>TRBV2|.|TRBJ1-2|.
CASSVKEIGGYTF
TGTGCCAGCAGTGTCAAGGAGATCGGGGGCTACACCTTC
>TRBV7-8|TRBD2|TRBJ2-1|.
CASSPTSGEYNEQFF
TGTGCCAGCAGCCCGACTAGCGGGGAATACAATGAGCAGTTCTTC
>TRBV4-1|.|TRBJ1-4|.
CASSQDLAGRKKLFF
TGCGCCAGCAGCCAAGATCTGGCAGGGAGGAAAAAACTGTTTTTT
>TRBV27|TRBD1|TRBJ2-7|.
CASSFAGQGVYEQYF
TGTGCCAGCAGTTTCGCGGGACAGGGGGTCTACGAGCAGTACTTC
>TRBV21-1|.|TRBJ1-1|.
CASSKDLVTEAFF
TGTGCCAGCAGCAAAGATTTAGTCACTGAAGCTTTCTTT
>TRBV6-5|.|TRBJ1-1|few
CASSYWEGQSTEAFF
TGTGCCAGCAGTTACTGGGAGGGGCAGAGCACTGAAGCTTTCTTT
>TRBV11-2|.|TRBJ2-3|.
CASSPSVLYTDTQYF
TGTGCCAGCAGCCCGTCGGTTCTGTATACAGATACGCAGTATTTT
>TRBV27|.|TRBJ2-7|.
CASSPDRRDEQYF
TGTGCCAGCAGTCCGGACCGGCGGGACGAGCAGTACTTC
>TRBV27|TRBD2|TRBJ2-2|.
CASSEGTSGRAGELFF
TGTGCCAGCAGTGAGGGGACTAGCGGGAGGGCCGGGGAGCTGTTTTTT
>TRBV11-2|.|TRBJ2-5|.
CASSLSHQETQYF
TGTGCCAGCAGCTTATCACATCAAGAGACCCAGTACTTC
>TRBV6-5|TRBD1|TRBJ2-7|.
CASSSYRDRYEQYF
TGTGCCAGCAGTTCCTACCGGGACAGATACGAGCAGTACTTC
>TRBV5-4|.|TRBJ1-2|once
CASSLELVGYTF
TGTGCCAGCAGCTTGGAACTGGTCGGCTACACCTTC
>TRBV20-1|TRBD2|TRBJ2-3|.
CSAGWTSAQYF
TGCAGTGCTGGGTGGACTAGCGCGCAGTATTTT
>TRBV5-4|TRBD1|TRBJ1-2|.
CASSSRLGGTVGNYGYTF
TGTGCCAGCAGCTCTCGTTTAGGGGGGACAGTAGGCAACTATGGCTACACCTTC
>TRBV5-4|.|TRBJ2-2|.
CASSSQRAANTGELFF
TGTGCCAGCAGCTCCCAGAGGGCCGCGAACACCGGGGAGCTGTTTTTT
>TRBV7-2|.|TRBJ2-2|.
CASSPDSGATGELFF
TGTGCCAGCAGCCCCGATAGTGGGGCCACCGGGGAGCTGTTTTTT
>TRBV5-4|TRBD1|TRBJ2-4|few
CASSLQGAQNIQYF
TGTGCCAGCAGCTTGCAGGGGGCCCAAAACATTCAGTACTTC
>TRBV7-9|.|TRBJ1-3|.
CASSLGQDRNTIYF
TGTGCCAGCAGCTTGGGGCAGGACAGAAACACCATATATTTT
>TRBV15|TRBD2|TRBJ2-1|.
CATSTPGLPPNEQFF
TGTGCCACCAGCACCCCGGGACTACCCCCCAATGAGCAGTTCTTC
>TRBV7-7|.|TRBJ1-5|once
CASSLDPGRNQPQHF
TGTGCTAGCAGCTTAGATCCAGGTCGCAATCAGCCCCAGCATTTT
>TRBV6-5|TRBD2|TRBJ2-1|few
CASRPLARNEQFF
TGTGCCAGCAGGCCACTAGCGAGGAATGAGCAGTTCTTC
>TRBV9|TRBD2|TRBJ2-1|.
CASSVGGGSSYNEQFF
TGTGCCAGCAGCGTGGGGGGGGGTAGCTCCTACAATGAGCAGTTCTTC
>TRBV6-1|TRBD1|TRBJ2-7|.
CASNRGPYEQYF
TGTGCCAGCAACAGGGGTCCCTACGAGCAGTACTTC
>TRBV6-1|TRBD2|TRBJ2-7|.
CASSEGAGDYEQYF
TGTGCCAGCAGTGAAGGCGCGGGGGACTACGAGCAGTACTTC
>TRBV5-4|.|TRBJ2-7|.
CASSPGGVAYEQYF
TGTGCCAGCAGCCCAGGAGGGGTGGCCTACGAGCAGTACTTC
>TRBV7-9|TRBD2|TRBJ2-2|.
CASSPTSVVTGELFF
TGTGCCAGCAGCCCTACTAGCGTAGTCACCGGGGAGCTGTTTTTT
>TRBV5-6|.|TRBJ2-1|few
CASSLAVNEQFF
TGTGCCAGCAGCTTGGCGGTCAATGAGCAGTTCTTC